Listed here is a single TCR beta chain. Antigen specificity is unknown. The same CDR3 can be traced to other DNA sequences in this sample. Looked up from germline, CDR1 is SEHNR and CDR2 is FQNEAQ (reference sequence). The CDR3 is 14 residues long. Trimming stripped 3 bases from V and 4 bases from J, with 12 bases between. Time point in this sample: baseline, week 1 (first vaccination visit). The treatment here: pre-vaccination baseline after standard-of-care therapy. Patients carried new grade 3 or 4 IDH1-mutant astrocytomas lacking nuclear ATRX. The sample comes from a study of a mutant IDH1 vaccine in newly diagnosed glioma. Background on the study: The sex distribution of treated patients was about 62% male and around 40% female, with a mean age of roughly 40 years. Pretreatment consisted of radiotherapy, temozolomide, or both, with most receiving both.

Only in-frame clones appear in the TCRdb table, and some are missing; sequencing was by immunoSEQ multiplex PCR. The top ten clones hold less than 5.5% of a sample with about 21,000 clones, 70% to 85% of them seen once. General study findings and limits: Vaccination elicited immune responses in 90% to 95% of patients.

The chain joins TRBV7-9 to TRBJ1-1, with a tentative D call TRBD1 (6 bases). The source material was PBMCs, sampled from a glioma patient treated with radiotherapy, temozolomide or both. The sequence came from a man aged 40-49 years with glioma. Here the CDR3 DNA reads TGTGCCAGCAGCTTGGGGGGGCTGGGCACTGAAGCTTTCTTT. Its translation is CASSLGGLGTEAFF.